Many counts were recorded for the clone carrying this TCR beta chain. TCRdb itself ran the 5' RACE reads through MiXCR, one entry per CDR3 protein. Seen here are about 87,000 distinct CDR3 sequences, approximately 19% observed once, and the top ten hold 21%. This sample was included in a study of spatial heterogeneity in lung cancer. On the study more broadly: The authors sequenced available follow-up PBMC samples, taken a median of approximately 2 years after resection. The library had UMIs, and each TCR and UMI pair averaged more than ten raw reads.

Trimming at V came to 0 bases and at J to 8 bases, leaving 13 bases not matched to a gene. Per the germline V gene, CDR1 is LGHNA and CDR2 is YSLEER. The CDR3 spans 17 residues. Time point given: blood at routine non-recurrence follow-up after resection. Unsorted samples of tumor, nontumor lung or frozen PBMC had their whole RNA sequenced. This chain connects TRBV4-3 to TRBJ2-1; 7 bases align to TRBD1. This clonotype was obtained from a male donor with early-stage non-small cell lung cancer. The sequencing used PBMCs, collected at follow-up. The CDR3 nucleotides are TGCGCCAGCAGCCAAGATCTTCGGGCACAGGGGATGGATGAGCAGTTCTTC. The encoded protein is CASSQDLRAQGMDEQFF.